These 8 T cell receptor beta chains share one sample of origin, sequenced in a study of blood T cell repertoires in COVID-19. The repertoire was sequenced with immunoSEQ multiplex PCR; TCRdb's copy has only in-frame clones and lacks some. Here the sample spans 200,000 to 300,000 clones, 70% to 90% being singletons. The source material was peripheral blood. The origin of the receptors is a woman aged 55-70 years with COVID-19, enrolled during active disease.

The genes are TRBV7-6 and TRBJ2-7, with 8 bases identical to TRBD2. The CDR3 loop spans 15 amino acids. V dropped 5 bases and J dropped 2; count of bases not matched to a gene: 8. CDR1 SGHVS and CDR2 FNYEAQ come from the germline V gene. The CDR3 sequence: CASSQPGLGTYEQYF. The CDR3 coding sequence is TGTGCCAGCAGCCAACCGGGACTAGGGACCTACGAGCAGTACTTC.

As to this clone: Other DNA sequences in this specimen translate into the identical CDR3. The V call is TRBV6-5, the J call TRBJ2-2; D may be TRBD2 (5 bases). Germline loops: CDR1 MNHEY, CDR2 SVGAGI. Between the trimmed V and J ends, which lost 6 bases and 1 base, there was a span of 9 bases. The CDR3 is made up of 14 amino acids. CDR3 nucleotide sequence: TGTGCCAGCAGGACGGGATTGAACACCGGGGAGCTGTTTTTT. It translates to CASRTGLNTGELFF.

This clone was seen just once. The J gene is TRBJ2-3, the V gene TRBV3-1 (or the pseudogene TRBV3-2); 9 bases match TRBD2. V dropped 3 bases and J dropped 10; count of bases not matched to a gene: 8. The CDR3 consists of 14 residues. Germline CDR1 and CDR2: LGHDT and YNNKEL (reference sequence). The CDR3 reads CASSQAQGLAAQYF. The CDR3 DNA sequence: TGTGCCAGCAGCCAGGCCCAGGGACTAGCTGCGCAGTATTTT.

This clone was detected only a few times. The chain has TRBV28 and TRBJ2-2; D perhaps matches TRBD2 (5 bases). CDR1 is MDHEN, CDR2 SYDVKM, per germline. V lost 6 bases to trimming and J lost 5 bases, with 19 bases between them. The CDR3 is 16 residues long. The chain's CDR3 is CASRDGIQLSTGELFF. The CDR3 coding sequence is TGTGCCAGCAGGGACGGGATACAGCTAAGTACCGGGGAGCTGTTTTTT.

V usage is TRBV19 and J usage is TRBJ1-2, with D uncertain. This CDR3 region has 14 residues. Germline V gene data show CDR1 as LNHDA and CDR2 as SQIVND (reference sequence). Deletions cut 8 bases from V and 0 bases from J, with 13 bases between. CDR3 DNA sequence: TGTGCCAGTCCTCCCCAGGCTACTAACTATGGCTACACCTTC. The encoded protein is CASPPQATNYGYTF.

The chain combines TRBV27 with TRBJ2-7; 9 bases align to TRBD1. Germline-derived CDR1 and CDR2 are MNHEY and SMNVEV (reference sequence). The length of the CDR3 is 13 residues. J was trimmed by 4 bases and V by 7 bases; bases with no gene match: 5. This CDR3 is CASTGTGSYEQYF. CDR3 sequence (DNA): TGTGCCAGCACAGGGACAGGGTCGTACGAGCAGTACTTC.

The chain employs TRBV7-2 and TRBJ2-2; 8 bases agree with TRBD2. CDR3 length: 18 residues. V lost 4 bases, J lost 3 bases, and 13 bases stayed unmatched. The V gene's germline CDR1 is SGHTA and CDR2 FQGNSA. CDR3 in DNA: TGTGCCAGCAGCTCCCGGGGGGGTGGGACTAGTCACACCGGGGAGCTGTTTTTT. It is translated as CASSSRGGGTSHTGELFF. The full variable domain, in which reference TRBV7-2 and TRBJ2-2 provide the parts outside the CDR3, is GAGVSQSPSNKVTEKGKDVELRCDPISGHTALYWYRQSLGQGLEFLIYFQGNSAPDKSGLPSDRFSAERTGGSVSTLTIQRTQQEDSAVYLCASSSRGGGTSHTGELFFGEGSRLTVL.

This chain joins TRBV28 and TRBJ2-1; 15 nucleotides align to TRBD2. This CDR3 is 14 amino acids long. V lost 8 bases to trimming and J lost 7 bases; unmatched junction nucleotides: 3. Germline CDR1 is MDHEN and CDR2 is SYDVKM. The CDR3: CASLGTSGRNEQFF. As DNA, the CDR3 is TGTGCCAGCTTGGGGACTAGCGGGAGGAATGAGCAGTTCTTC.